This note documents a single TCR beta chain sequence. Its recognized antigen is unknown. This specimen belongs to a study of cytomegalovirus exposure and HLA in healthy donors (TCRdb year 2017). Describing the broader study: An earlier analysis of several hundred of the donors reported about 290 Gb of sequence data and 100 million to 140 million unique TCR beta sequences from about 179 million T cells. About 280 gigabases of sequencing data and approximately 84 million unique TCR sequences were included in an early release covering roughly 600 HLA-typed donors. Of the approximately 370 genotyped donors, 65% to 90% were placed in the genetic ancestry cluster associated with self-reported Caucasian donors. The study aimed to test whether cataloging public T cell receptors could reveal signatures of past pathogen exposure. The study profiled the T cell repertoires of some 610 subjects by immunosequencing and related them to cytomegalovirus serostatus. In addition to the first cohort of 666 subjects, a separate validation cohort of 120 different subjects was used. To predict cytomegalovirus infection status, the study combined high-throughput TCR immunosequencing, statistical association of individual TCRs with disease status, and machine learning. In a later analysis, previously published TCR beta repertoires from 670 or so donors were re-analyzed and high-resolution HLA genotyping was added so that TCR occurrence patterns could be studied. In the later analysis, no new phenotypic data were used to find candidate immune exposures; instead, reliance was placed on TCR beta sequences and their occurrence across donors. An earlier analysis of around 640 of the donors used high-throughput TCR beta sequencing to judge whether each TCR beta V gene segment behaved as functional or pseudogenic. Donor age, sex, ethnicity and CMV serostatus were compiled together with the repertoire data. In a later genetic analysis, genome-wide SNP genotypes for 398 of the 666 donors were used, and that subset was treated as a discovery cohort. All discovery cohort repertoires had been generated on a single sequencing platform. Both class I and class II loci were covered by HLA typing, at four-digit resolution. The number of typed donors differed by locus: roughly 629-630 for A, B, C, DRB1 and DQB1; 500 to 550 for DQA1; roughly 600 for DPA1; and around 470 for DPB1. About five DR-DQ haplotypes were handled as single units for association and clustering because linkage in the cohort was strong. Among about 390 genotyped donors of the cohort, an average of 235,054 unique TCR beta nucleotide sequences were sequenced per donor, about a sixth of them non-productive.

The cohort comprised 550 to 700 healthy bone marrow donors. At the time of sampling, all cohort members were nominally healthy, though unrecorded immune exposures were likely present. The donor was CMV seropositive and belonged to the group of more than 250 seropositive cohort members. A peripheral blood sample was provided by each donor, and peripheral blood mononuclear cells were used for TCR beta sequencing. The Qiagen DNeasy Blood Extraction Kit was used to extract genomic DNA from the blood cell samples. V is pared back by 4 bases and J by 0 bases, with 15 bases lying between the germline termini. From cysteine to phenylalanine, the CDR3 is 16 amino acids long. Kept here is only the CDR3 DNA, which spans 48 bases and is read in frame from base 1. Reading the germline V gene gives CDR1 SGHDT and CDR2 YYEEEE. The full study reports these points: A later analysis reported that several top co-occurrence clusters appeared linked to parvovirus B19, influenza, CMV and Epstein-Barr virus. Three of the identified cytomegalovirus-associated TCR beta chains were confirmed in vitro to be specific for cytomegalovirus antigens. The study gave a list of some 150 TCR beta chains associated with cytomegalovirus. CMV serostatus was the only immune exposure information available for the cohort. Seventeen rarely observed V segments, including chromosome 9 orphons, were excluded from the earlier analysis of just under 600 of the donors because counts were too low. In a later genetic analysis, a missense DCLRE1C variant was associated with V-gene and J-gene trimming of TCR beta chains, and the association was replicated in an independent cohort. Most TCR sequences were observed very rarely across donors, whereas some public TCRs were present in many individuals. A group of highly shared sequence variants was considered likely to be a technical artifact of the sequencing pipeline. Correlated functional status among segregating V segments might be attributable to linkage disequilibrium, but an unknown experimental factor could not be ruled out. A later analysis found that most CMV-associated TCR beta chains appeared HLA-restricted, with HLA associations seemingly driven largely by CMV exposure. Presence/absence analyses assumed roughly uniform sequencing depth across donors, an assumption that may not hold. The 87-base-pair reads could not distinguish some IMGT-functional V segments, including TRBV6-2 and TRBV6-3, so those segments were excluded. A later analysis found that HLA-associated TCR beta chains were more clonally expanded and had lower generation probabilities than equally common non-associated chains. A later analysis found that TCR association rates varied across HLA loci, with DRB1 alleles showing the most associated TCRs and HLA-C alleles the fewest. Because some donors lacked HLA typing at each locus, the association tests relied only on the typed subset. In an earlier analysis of around 600 of the donors, most TCR beta V segments appeared in productive rearrangements about 87% or about 30% of the time, broadly matching IMGT annotations. In a later analysis, 15,000 to 20,000 TCR beta sequences were associated with specific HLA alleles at a false discovery rate of 0.05. In a later genetic analysis, fewer N-insertions in productive TCRs were reported among donors in an Asian-associated ancestry cluster than the roughly 640-donor mean. This cohort had only TCR beta chains sequenced, and the lack of alpha or paired-chain data limited which features could be detected. A further reported finding was that TCR beta sequences accurately predicted the HLA-A and HLA-B alleles for most subjects in the first cohort. Strong co-occurrence of HLA alleles, especially DR and DQ, made assigning TCR associations to individual alleles difficult. In both the original and validation cohorts, the classifier was reported to diagnose cytomegalovirus status with high specificity and sensitivity. It was suggested by the authors that the approach could potentially be generalized to other disease states and immunological phenotypes.

Receptor libraries were prepared by the immunoSEQ multiplex PCR assay. The multiplex PCR relied on a mix of 60 forward primers for TCR Vbeta segments and 13 reverse primers for TCR Jbeta segments. A multiplex PCR assay on genomic DNA amplified the CDR3 region of rearranged TCR beta genes. The Illumina HiSeq System was used to sequence the amplified TCR beta libraries as 87-base-pair reads. In the paper's pipeline: A later analysis counted approximately 84 million unique TCR beta chains across the 670 or so repertoires, and some 11 million of these chains were shared by at least two donors. Raw reads were error-corrected and collapsed into unique sequences by a nearest-neighbor algorithm in which closely related sequences were merged to remove PCR and sequencing errors. V, D and J gene segments were assigned by aligning CDR3 sequences to IMGT reference sequences. For a sequence to be retained, a match of at least six nucleotides to both a V gene segment and a J gene segment was required. A rearrangement was called productive if the CDR3 had no stop codons and remained in frame with V and J, and every other rearrangement was called non-productive. Following IMGT convention, CDR3 was defined as the stretch from the second conserved V-encoded cysteine up to the conserved J-encoded phenylalanine. The earlier analysis of some 580 of the donors excluded any sequence lacking an unambiguous match to a single V gene segment. In an earlier analysis of approximately 590 of the donors, a V segment was called functional when productive rearrangements were above 56.7%, and segregating when the standard deviation between donors exceeded 5%. A statistical classification framework was developed to diagnose cytomegalovirus status using the catalog of TCR beta chain sequences. V and J gene assignment, in a later analysis, came from comparing TCR nucleotide sequences with IMGT/GENE-DB human TR gene sequences. A later analysis assigned CDR3 sequences and most-parsimonious VDJ recombination scenarios with the TCRdist pipeline. A later analysis defined each TCR beta chain by its CDR3 amino acid sequence plus V-gene family, and excluded reads lacking a unique V-gene family. To address suspected cross-contamination and a sequencing artifact, a later analysis removed over 500 highly shared, low-generation-probability nucleotide sequences. For each public chain, a later analysis derived a clonal expansion index from normalized ranks of inferred template counts within each repertoire. In a later analysis, generation probabilities were computed with a VDJ recombination model fitted to out-of-frame rearrangements, and the resulting probabilities were checked against IGoR. In a later analysis, hypergeometric tests were used to score TCR-TCR, TCR-HLA and TCR-CMV co-occurrence, with a repertoire-size bias correction applied to TCR pairs. In a later analysis, false discovery rates were estimated by permuting HLA or CMV assignments 20 times. In a later analysis, co-occurring TCRs were grouped with DBSCAN, and TCRdist sequence similarity was added when clustering was performed within HLA-allele-positive subsets. For co-occurrence clustering, repertoires with fewer than 30,000 or more than 120,000 public chains were excluded, along with roughly 5 repertoires with anomalous nucleotide sharing. In its TCRdb copy, this immuneACCESS table keeps in-frame sequences only and misses some clones. Where compared with another copy, unresolved V genes explain less than half of these, and the others have no known cause. The V and J calls and clone size are taken from that table; D and trimming were inferred from the DNA. The table held for this sample gives about 130,000 clones. The ten most abundant clones make up 1.5% to 2% of the sample.

The chain links TRBV5-6 with TRBJ2-3; the D gene lacks a confident call. The sample was PBMCs. The sequence was collected from a woman aged 40-49 years in good health and CMV-seropositive. The DNA reads TGTGCCAGCAGCGCCGGCGGTTTTTCTAGCACAGATACGCAGTATTTT. This is translated as CASSAGGFSSTDTQYF.